These T cell receptor beta chains were read from a single sample in a study of blood T cell repertoires in COVID-19. The repertoire was sequenced with immunoSEQ multiplex PCR; TCRdb's copy has only in-frame clones and lacks some. The repertoire holds 130,000 to 150,000 clones, 85% to 90% seen once, with more than 6.5% in the top ten. The specimen sequenced was peripheral blood. These TCRs come from a woman between 45 and 60 years old with active or convalescent COVID-19. Each CDR3 is given with its conserved first and last residue. Fields, in order: D gene, V gene, J gene, CDR3 length, clone size, CDR3 DNA, CDR3 protein. D genes are given only for firm matches. Clone sizes are given selectively: once, few, many, or a class where the clone is expanded.

TRBD2	TRBV4-3	TRBJ2-7	14	once	TGCGCCAGCAGCCCCTCGGCGGGAGTCGGTGAGCAGTACTTC	CASSPSAGVGEQYF
-	TRBV10-3	TRBJ2-7	13	-	TGTGCCATCAGTGAAGGAGGGTTCTACGAGCAGTACTTC	CAISEGGFYEQYF
-	TRBV7-2	TRBJ2-7	14	-	TGTGCCAGCAGCTTTGGGCAAAGCTCCTACGAGCAGTACTTC	CASSFGQSSYEQYF
TRBD1	TRBV28	TRBJ1-2	15	once	TGTGCCAGCAGTTACCCCCCCCGACAGGGTGATGGCTACACCTTC	CASSYPPRQGDGYTF
-	TRBV4-3	TRBJ1-1	14	-	TGCGCCAGCAGCCACTTGGGGGGGGGTACTGAAGCTTTCTTT	CASSHLGGGTEAFF
TRBD2	TRBV3-1/TRBV3-2	TRBJ2-2	17	once	TGTGCCAGCAGCGAGCCTCTGGGCGGGAGTCTAGGCGGGGAGCTGTTTTTT	CASSEPLGGSLGGELFF
TRBD2	TRBV3-1/TRBV3-2	TRBJ2-3	15	-	TGTGCCAGCAGCCAAAAGACTAGCGCCATAGATACGCAGTATTTT	CASSQKTSAIDTQYF
-	TRBV6-5	TRBJ1-1	13	-	TGTGCCAGCAGAATCAACATGAACACTGAAGCTTTCTTT	CASRINMNTEAFF
-	TRBV5-6	TRBJ1-5	13	-	TGTGCCAGCAGCTTGGGGGCCGATCAGCCCCAGCATTTT	CASSLGADQPQHF
TRBD1	TRBV27	TRBJ2-7	15	-	TGTGCCAGCAGGAGCCTCGGGACAGGGGCACACGAGCAGTACTTC	CASRSLGTGAHEQYF
TRBD2	TRBV6-4	TRBJ2-2	17	-	TGTGCCAGCAGTGAAGGAACTAGCGGGAGAAGAGTCGGGGAGCTGTTTTTT	CASSEGTSGRRVGELFF
-	TRBV18	TRBJ2-7	11	-	TGTGCCAGCTCACCCGGGTACGAGCAGTACTTC	CASSPGYEQYF
-	TRBV27	TRBJ2-2	12	-	TGTGCCAGCAGTCCCTACACCGGGGAGCTGTTTTTT	CASSPYTGELFF
-	TRBV21-1	TRBJ2-7	16	-	TGTGCCAGCAGCAGCGACCGGGACAGGGTACGCTACGAGCAGTACTTC	CASSSDRDRVRYEQYF
-	TRBV19	TRBJ1-5	14	-	TGTGCCAGTAGTATCCCCAGGGTCAATCAGCCCCAGCATTTT	CASSIPRVNQPQHF
TRBD1	TRBV7-9	TRBJ1-1	16	-	TGTGCCAGCAGCTTAGATGGGACAGGGGGCCGCACTGAAGCTTTCTTT	CASSLDGTGGRTEAFF
-	TRBV29-1	TRBJ2-1	13	-	TGCAGCTCCGGTTATGAGGCCTACAATGAGCAGTTCTTC	CSSGYEAYNEQFF
TRBD1	TRBV7-2	TRBJ1-1	16	-	TGTGCCAGCAGCGTCGTAGGGACAGGATCCGGACGTGAAGCTTTCTTT	CASSVVGTGSGREAFF
TRBD1	TRBV5-4	TRBJ2-6	14	-	TGTGCCAGCAGCCAGAGACAGGGCCGTAACGTCCTGACTTTC	CASSQRQGRNVLTF
-	TRBV12-3/TRBV12-4	TRBJ1-5	13	-	TGTGCCAGCAGTTTAACGGGGTATCAGCCCCAGCATTTT	CASSLTGYQPQHF
-	TRBV9	TRBJ1-3	14	-	TGTGCCAGCAGCCTGGGGAGGGGACCTAACACCATATATTTT	CASSLGRGPNTIYF
-	TRBV7-2	TRBJ2-6	15	-	TGTGCCAGCAGCTCAGGGGATGCTGGGGCCAACGTCCTGACTTTC	CASSSGDAGANVLTF
TRBD2	TRBV6-4	TRBJ2-1	14	-	TGTGCCAGCAGTGCCGGACTAGCGGGGGGGCCTCAGTTCTTC	CASSAGLAGGPQFF
TRBD1	TRBV4-3	TRBJ1-2	14	-	TGCGCCAGCAGCTACGGACAGGGAGACTATGGCTACACCTTC	CASSYGQGDYGYTF
-	TRBV2	TRBJ1-3	12	-	TGTGCCAGCGTGACAGGAGGAAACACCATATATTTT	CASVTGGNTIYF
TRBD2	TRBV6-6	TRBJ2-7	15	-	TGTGCCAGCAGCGGGGGGGCAGATTCGTCCTACGAGCAGTACTTC	CASSGGADSSYEQYF
-	TRBV5-4	TRBJ1-2	13	-	TGTGCCAGCAGCTTGGGTAGGGGTCGTGGCTACACCTTC	CASSLGRGRGYTF
TRBD1	TRBV29-1	TRBJ2-7	15	-	TGCAGCGTTGGGGGGACAGGGAGCGTCTCCTACGAGCAGTACTTC	CSVGGTGSVSYEQYF